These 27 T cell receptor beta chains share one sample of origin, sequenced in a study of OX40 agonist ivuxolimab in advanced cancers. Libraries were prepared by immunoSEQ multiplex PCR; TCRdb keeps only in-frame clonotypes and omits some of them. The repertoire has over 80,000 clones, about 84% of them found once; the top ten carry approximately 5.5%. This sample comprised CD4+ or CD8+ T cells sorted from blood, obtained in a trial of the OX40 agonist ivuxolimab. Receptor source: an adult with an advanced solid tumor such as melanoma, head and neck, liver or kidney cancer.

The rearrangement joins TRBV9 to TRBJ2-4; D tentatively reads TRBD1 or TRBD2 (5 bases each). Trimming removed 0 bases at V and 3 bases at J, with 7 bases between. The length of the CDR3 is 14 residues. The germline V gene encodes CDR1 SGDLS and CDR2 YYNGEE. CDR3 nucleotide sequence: TGTGCCAGCAGCGTAGGGGACCACAAAAACATTCAGTACTTC. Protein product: CASSVGDHKNIQYF.

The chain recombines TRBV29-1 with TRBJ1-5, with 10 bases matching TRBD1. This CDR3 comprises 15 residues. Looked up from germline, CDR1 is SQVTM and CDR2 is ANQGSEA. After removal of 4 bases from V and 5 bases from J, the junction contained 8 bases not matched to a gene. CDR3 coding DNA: TGCAGCGTTGCGGTAGGACAGGGGGGTCATCAGCCCCAGCATTTT. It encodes CSVAVGQGGHQPQHF.

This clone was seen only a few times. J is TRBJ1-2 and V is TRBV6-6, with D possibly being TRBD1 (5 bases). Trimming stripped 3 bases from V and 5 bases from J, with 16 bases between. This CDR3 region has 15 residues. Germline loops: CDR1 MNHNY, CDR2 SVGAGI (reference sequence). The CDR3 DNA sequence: TGTGCCAGCAGTTATGACGTGGGGGTGGTATATGGCTACACCTTC. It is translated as CASSYDVGVVYGYTF.

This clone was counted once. The CDR3 coding sequence is TGCGCCAGCAGTGAAGGAATAATCGTTTCTGAAGCTTTCTTT. As protein: CASSEGIIVSEAFF. The chain is built from TRBV10-2 and TRBJ1-1; D gene unclear. This CDR3 contains 14 residues. CDR1 is WSHSY, CDR2 SAAADI, per germline. With 3 bases removed from V and 6 bases from J, the gap between germline ends came to 14 bases.

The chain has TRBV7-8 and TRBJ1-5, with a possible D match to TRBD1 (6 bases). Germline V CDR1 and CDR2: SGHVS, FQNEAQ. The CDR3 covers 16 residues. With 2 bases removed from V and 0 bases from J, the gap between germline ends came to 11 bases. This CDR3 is CASSLIGTYSNQPQHF. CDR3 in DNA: TGTGCCAGCAGCTTAATAGGGACATATAGCAATCAGCCCCAGCATTTT.

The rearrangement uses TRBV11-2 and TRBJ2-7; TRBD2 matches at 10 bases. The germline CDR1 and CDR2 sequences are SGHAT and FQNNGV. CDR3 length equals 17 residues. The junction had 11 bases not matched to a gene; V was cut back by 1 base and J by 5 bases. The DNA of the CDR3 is TGTGCCAGCAGCTTAGTACTAAGGCTAGCGGGAGTAAACGAGCAGTACTTC. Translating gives CASSLVLRLAGVNEQYF. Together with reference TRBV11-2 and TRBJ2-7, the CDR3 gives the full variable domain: EAGVAQSPRYKIIEKRQSVAFWCNPISGHATLYWYQQILGQGPKLLIQFQNNGVVDDSQLPKDRFSAERLKGVDSTLKIQPAKLEDSAVYLCASSLVLRLAGVNEQYFGPGTRLTVT.

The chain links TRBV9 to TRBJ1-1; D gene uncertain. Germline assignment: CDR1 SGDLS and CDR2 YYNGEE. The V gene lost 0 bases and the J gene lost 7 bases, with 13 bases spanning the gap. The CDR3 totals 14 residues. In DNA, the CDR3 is TGTGCCAGCAGCGTAGTTGTCGGAGGGAGTGAAGCTTTCTTT. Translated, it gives CASSVVVGGSEAFF.

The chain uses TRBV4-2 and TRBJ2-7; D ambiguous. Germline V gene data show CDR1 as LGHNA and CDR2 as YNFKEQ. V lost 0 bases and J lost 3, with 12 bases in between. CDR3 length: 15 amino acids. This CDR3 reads CASSQDRLRGYEQYF. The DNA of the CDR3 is TGTGCCAGCAGCCAAGATCGCCTGCGAGGCTACGAGCAGTACTTC.

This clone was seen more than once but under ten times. The CDR3 protein is CASSSSIATSPLHF. The DNA of the CDR3 is TGTGCCAGCAGCTCCTCTATAGCTACTTCACCCCTCCACTTT. The chain recombines TRBV7-9 with TRBJ1-6; D unclear. V lost 4 bases to trimming and J lost 9 bases, with 13 bases between them. The CDR3 runs to 14 residues. Germline CDR1 and CDR2: SEHNR and FQNEAQ (reference sequence).

CDR3 in amino acids: CASSLGATAQKAFF. CDR3 DNA sequence: TGTGCCAGCAGCTTAGGGGCAACAGCACAGAAAGCTTTCTTT. The chain is built from TRBV7-3 and TRBJ1-1, with D perhaps matching TRBD1 (5 bases). Trimming removed 2 bases from V and 9 bases from J, with 16 bases in between. This CDR3 has 14 residues. Germline CDR1 and CDR2: SGHTA and FQGTGA.

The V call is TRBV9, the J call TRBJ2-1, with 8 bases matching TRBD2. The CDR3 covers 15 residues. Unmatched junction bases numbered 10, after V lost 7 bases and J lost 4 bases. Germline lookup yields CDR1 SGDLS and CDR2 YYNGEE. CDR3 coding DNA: TGTGCCAGCGGCCCTTGGCGGGAGGCATACAATGAGCAGTTCTTC. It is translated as CASGPWREAYNEQFF.

Here the CDR3 reads CASSLTGPYNEQFF. The CDR3 region has the DNA TGTGCCAGCAGCTTGACGGGGCCCTACAATGAGCAGTTCTTC. V is TRBV5-4 and J is TRBJ2-1; D is possibly TRBD1 or TRBD2 (5 bases each). Germline V CDR1 and CDR2: SGHNT, YYREEE (reference sequence). This CDR3 comprises 14 residues. Deletions cut 1 base from V and 2 bases from J, with 7 bases between. The full variable domain, its missing parts supplied by reference TRBV5-4 and TRBJ2-1, is ETGVTQSPTHLIKTRGQQVTLRCSSQSGHNTVSWYQQALGQGPQFIFQYYREEENGRGNFPPRFSGLQFPNYSSELNVNALELDDSALYLCASSLTGPYNEQFFGPGTRLTVL.

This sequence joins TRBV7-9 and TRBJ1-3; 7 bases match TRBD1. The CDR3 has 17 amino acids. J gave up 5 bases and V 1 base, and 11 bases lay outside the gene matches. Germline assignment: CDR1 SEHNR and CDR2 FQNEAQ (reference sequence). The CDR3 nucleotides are TGTGCCAGCAGCTTAGTGGTCCTAGAAGGGGGCCGAAACACCATATATTTT. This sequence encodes CASSLVVLEGGRNTIYF.

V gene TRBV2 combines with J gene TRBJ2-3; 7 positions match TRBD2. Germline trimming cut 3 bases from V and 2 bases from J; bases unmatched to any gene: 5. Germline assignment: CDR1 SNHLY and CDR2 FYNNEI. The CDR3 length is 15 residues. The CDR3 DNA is TGTGCCAGCAGTGATAAGCGGGGTACCACAGATACGCAGTATTTT. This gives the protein CASSDKRGTTDTQYF.

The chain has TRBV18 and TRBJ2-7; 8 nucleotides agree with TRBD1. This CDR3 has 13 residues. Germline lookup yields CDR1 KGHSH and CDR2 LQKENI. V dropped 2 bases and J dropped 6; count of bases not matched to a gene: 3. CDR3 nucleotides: TGTGCCAGCTCACCAACCGACAGGGGCGAGCAGTACTTC. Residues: CASSPTDRGEQYF.

In DNA, the CDR3 is TGTGCCAGCAGTCGCGGGACTCAGCAAGAGACCCAGTACTTC. This gives the protein CASSRGTQQETQYF. The chain has TRBV27 and TRBJ2-5; maybe TRBD2 (6 bases). Deletions cut 5 bases from V and 2 bases from J, with 12 bases between. The CDR3 loop spans 14 amino acids. CDR1 and CDR2 (germline): MNHEY, SMNVEV (reference sequence).

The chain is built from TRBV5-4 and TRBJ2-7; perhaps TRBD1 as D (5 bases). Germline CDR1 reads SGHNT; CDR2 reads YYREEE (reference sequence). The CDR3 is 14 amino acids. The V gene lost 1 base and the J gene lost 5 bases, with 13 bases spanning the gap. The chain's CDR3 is CASSLRAGKDEQYF. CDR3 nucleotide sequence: TGTGCCAGCAGCTTGAGGGCAGGGAAGGACGAGCAGTACTTC.

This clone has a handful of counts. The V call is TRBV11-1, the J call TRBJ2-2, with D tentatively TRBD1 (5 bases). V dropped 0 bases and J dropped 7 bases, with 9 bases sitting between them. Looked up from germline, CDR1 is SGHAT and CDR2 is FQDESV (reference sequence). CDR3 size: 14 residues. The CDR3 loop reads CASSLAGQGGELFF. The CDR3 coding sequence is TGTGCCAGCAGCTTAGCTGGACAAGGCGGGGAGCTGTTTTTT.

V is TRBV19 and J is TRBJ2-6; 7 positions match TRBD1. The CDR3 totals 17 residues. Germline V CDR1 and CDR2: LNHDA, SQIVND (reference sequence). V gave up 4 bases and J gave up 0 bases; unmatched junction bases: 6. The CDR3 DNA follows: TGTGCCAGTAGTACCGGGACAGTGATCTCTGGGGCCAACGTCCTGACTTTC. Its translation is CASSTGTVISGANVLTF.

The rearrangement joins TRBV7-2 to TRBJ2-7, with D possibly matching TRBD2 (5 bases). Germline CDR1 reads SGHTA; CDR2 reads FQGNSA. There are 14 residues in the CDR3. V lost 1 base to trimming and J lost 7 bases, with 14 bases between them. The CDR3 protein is CASSLEDGGLEQYF. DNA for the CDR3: TGTGCCAGCAGCTTAGAGGACGGCGGGTTGGAGCAGTACTTC. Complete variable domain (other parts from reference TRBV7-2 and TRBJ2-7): GAGVSQSPSNKVTEKGKDVELRCDPISGHTALYWYRQSLGQGLEFLIYFQGNSAPDKSGLPSDRFSAERTGGSVSTLTIQRTQQEDSAVYLCASSLEDGGLEQYFGPGTRLTVT.

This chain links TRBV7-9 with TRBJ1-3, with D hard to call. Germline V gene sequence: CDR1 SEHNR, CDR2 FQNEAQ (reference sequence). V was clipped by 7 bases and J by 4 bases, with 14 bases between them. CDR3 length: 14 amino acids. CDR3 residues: CASTIARSGNTIYF. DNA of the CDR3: TGTGCCAGCACCATCGCGAGGTCCGGAAACACCATATATTTT.

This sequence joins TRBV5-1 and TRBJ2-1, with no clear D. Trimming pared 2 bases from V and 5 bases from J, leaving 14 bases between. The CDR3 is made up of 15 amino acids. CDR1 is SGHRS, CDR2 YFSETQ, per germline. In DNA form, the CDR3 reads TGCGCCAGCAGCTTAAGGTGGGGATCTAACAATGAGCAGTTCTTC. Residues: CASSLRWGSNNEQFF.

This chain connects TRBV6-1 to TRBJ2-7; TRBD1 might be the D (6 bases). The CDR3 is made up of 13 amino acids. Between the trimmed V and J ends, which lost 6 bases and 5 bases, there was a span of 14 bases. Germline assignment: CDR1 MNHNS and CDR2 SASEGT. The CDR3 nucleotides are TGTGCCAGCAGGCACAGGGTCTCGAACGAGCAGTACTTC. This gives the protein CASRHRVSNEQYF.

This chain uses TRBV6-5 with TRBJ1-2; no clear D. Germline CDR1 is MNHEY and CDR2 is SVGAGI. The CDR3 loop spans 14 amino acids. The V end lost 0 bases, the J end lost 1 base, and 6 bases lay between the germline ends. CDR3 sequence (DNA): TGTGCCAGCAGTTACTCCGGGAATAACTATGGCTACACCTTC. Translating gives CASSYSGNNYGYTF.

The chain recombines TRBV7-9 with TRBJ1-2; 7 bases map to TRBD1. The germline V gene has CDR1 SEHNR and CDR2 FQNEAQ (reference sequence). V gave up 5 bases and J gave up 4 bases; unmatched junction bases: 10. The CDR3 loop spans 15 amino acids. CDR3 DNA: TGTGCCAGCAGCGTGACAGGGATAGGCAGCTATGGCTACACCTTC. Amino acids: CASSVTGIGSYGYTF.

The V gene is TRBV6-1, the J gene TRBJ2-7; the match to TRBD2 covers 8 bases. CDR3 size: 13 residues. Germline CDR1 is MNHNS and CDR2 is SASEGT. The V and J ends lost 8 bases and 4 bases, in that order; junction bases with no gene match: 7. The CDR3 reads CASLKRGGYEQYF. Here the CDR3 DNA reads TGTGCCAGCTTAAAACGGGGGGGGTACGAGCAGTACTTC.

This chain's CDR3 is CATSGGTAFYNEQFF. The DNA for the CDR3 is TGTGCCACCAGCGGTGGGACAGCTTTCTACAATGAGCAGTTCTTC. This sequence joins TRBV15 and TRBJ2-1; 7 bases fit TRBD1. Looked up from germline, CDR1 is LNHNV and CDR2 is YYDKDF (reference sequence). J gave up 3 bases and V 5 bases, and 7 bases lay outside the gene matches. There are 15 residues in the CDR3. Full variable domain (rest looked up from reference TRBV15 and TRBJ2-1): DAMVIQNPRYQVTQFGKPVTLSCSQTLNHNVMYWYQQKSSQAPKLLFHYYDKDFNNEADTPDNFQSRRPNTSFCFLDIRSPGLGDTAMYLCATSGGTAFYNEQFFGPGTRLTVL.